The 27 T cell receptor beta chains reported below all come from one sample, sequenced in a study of blood T cell repertoires in COVID-19. Some clones are missing from TCRdb's copy, which holds only in-frame ones; the method was immunoSEQ multiplex PCR. The sample has 30,000 to 35,000 clones; 88% are singletons. The specimen was peripheral blood. Receptors originate from a man between 60 and 70 years old with COVID-19, enrolled during active disease.

The V gene is TRBV7-2, the J gene TRBJ1-2; 8 bases are a match to TRBD1. J gave up 9 bases and V 1 base, and 7 bases lay outside the gene matches. Per the germline V gene, CDR1 is SGHTA and CDR2 is FQGNSA. This CDR3 has 14 residues. CDR3 amino acids: CASSLGTGWDSYTF. The CDR3 DNA reads as TGTGCCAGCAGCTTAGGGACAGGGTGGGACAGCTACACCTTC.

This chain connects TRBV3-1 (or the pseudogene TRBV3-2) to TRBJ2-5, with TRBD2 matching over 9 bases. Looked up from germline, CDR1 is LGHDT and CDR2 is YNNKEL (reference sequence). This CDR3 is built from 17 residues. Trimming removed 2 bases from V and 3 bases from J; junction bases left unmatched: 10. The CDR3 DNA sequence: TGTGCCAGCAGCCAATTTGGGGGCGCGGGAGGGGAAGAGACCCAGTACTTC. It yields the protein CASSQFGGAGGEETQYF.

This clone has a handful of counts. The genes are TRBV29-1 and TRBJ2-1; 9 nucleotides match TRBD2. Germline V CDR1 and CDR2: SQVTM, ANQGSEA. V lost 3 bases and J lost 8; bases outside the gene matches: 14. The CDR3 runs to 16 residues. The CDR3 DNA reads TGCAGCGTTGACGGGCTAGCGGGAAAACCTGGGGATGAGCAGTTCTTC. It is translated as CSVDGLAGKPGDEQFF.

V is TRBV27 and J is TRBJ1-2; tentatively, D is TRBD1 (5 bases). V was pared by 4 bases and J by 2 bases, with 20 bases between. In germline, CDR1 is MNHEY, CDR2 SMNVEV (reference sequence). The CDR3 runs to 17 residues. CDR3 loop: CASSYRPDSPENYGYTF. The CDR3 region has the DNA TGTGCCAGCAGTTATCGGCCTGACAGCCCAGAGAACTATGGCTACACCTTC.

The rearrangement uses TRBV2 and TRBJ2-1; 11 nucleotides line up with TRBD1. The germline gives CDR1 SNHLY, CDR2 FYNNEI. The CDR3 length is 22 residues. The trim removed 4 bases at V and 3 bases at J, leaving 23 bases unmatched. Here the CDR3 DNA reads TGTGCCAGCAGTGTCCCGGGACAGGGGGAAAGTCTAGCGGGCCGAAACTACAATGAGCAGTTCTTC. This translates into CASSVPGQGESLAGRNYNEQFF.

The chain is built from TRBV30 and TRBJ2-1; 10 bases map to TRBD1. Per germline, CDR1 GTSNPN and CDR2 SVGIG (reference sequence). The CDR3 is 15 residues long. V lost 6 bases and J lost 7; bases outside the gene matches: 12. CDR3 loop: CACGRGQGRINEQFF. The CDR3 region has the DNA TGTGCCTGCGGCCGGGGACAGGGGAGGATAAATGAGCAGTTCTTC.

The chain couples TRBV7-2 to TRBJ1-2; no clear D gene. CDR3 size: 12 residues. Trimming took off 0 bases at V and 4 bases at J, with 3 bases between the two ends. CDR1 is SGHTA and CDR2 is FQGNSA in the germline V gene. The CDR3 spells CASSLARYGYTF. For the CDR3, the DNA is TGTGCCAGCAGCTTAGCGCGCTATGGCTACACCTTC.

The rearrangement joins TRBV28 to TRBJ1-4; D may be TRBD1 (6 bases). V was trimmed by 3 bases and J by 5 bases, leaving 16 bases between them. The V gene's germline CDR1 is MDHEN and CDR2 SYDVKM. There are 16 residues in the CDR3. The CDR3: CASSFDRTSMNEKLFF. The CDR3 DNA reads TGTGCCAGCAGTTTTGACAGGACTAGCATGAATGAAAAACTGTTTTTT.

The CDR3 loop reads CASSLRTSGRVSDEQFF. Here the CDR3 DNA reads TGTGCCAGCAGCTTAAGGACTAGCGGGAGAGTTAGCGATGAGCAGTTCTTC. The rearrangement joins TRBV11-2 to TRBJ2-1; 13 nucleotides line up with TRBD2. The CDR3 is 17 residues long. V dropped 2 bases and J dropped 8; count of bases not matched to a gene: 9. The germline gives CDR1 SGHAT, CDR2 FQNNGV. Combining the CDR3 with reference TRBV11-2 and TRBJ2-1 gives the whole variable domain EAGVAQSPRYKIIEKRQSVAFWCNPISGHATLYWYQQILGQGPKLLIQFQNNGVVDDSQLPKDRFSAERLKGVDSTLKIQPAKLEDSAVYLCASSLRTSGRVSDEQFFGPGTRLTVL.

This clone has more than one count but fewer than ten. This sequence joins TRBV27 and TRBJ1-2; D is possibly TRBD1 (6 bases). CDR3 length: 15 residues. Germline assignment: CDR1 MNHEY and CDR2 SMNVEV (reference sequence). Trimming left V 5 bases short and J 0 bases short, with 13 bases between. CDR3 in amino acids: CASSPLGQTNYGYTF. CDR3 DNA sequence: TGTGCCAGCAGTCCCCTAGGACAGACTAACTATGGCTACACCTTC.

This clone has just a few counts. This sequence joins TRBV4-2 and TRBJ2-1; 8 bases map to TRBD2. In germline, CDR1 is LGHNA, CDR2 YNFKEQ. Trimming removed 4 bases from V and 0 bases from J; junction bases left unmatched: 17. The CDR3 is made up of 20 amino acids. This CDR3 is CASSLGLAPNTRSSYNEQFF. The CDR3 DNA reads TGTGCCAGCAGCCTCGGACTAGCCCCAAATACTCGCAGCTCCTACAATGAGCAGTTCTTC.

The chain combines TRBV5-1 with TRBJ2-4, with D possibly TRBD2 on 5 matching bases. CDR1 and CDR2 (germline): SGHRS, YFSETQ. The germline V and J ends were trimmed by 2 bases and 1 base, with 19 bases remaining between them. The CDR3 extends over 18 amino acids. The CDR3 DNA reads TGCGCCAGCAGCTTTGAGGGTTCGGCCGGTCTGGCCAAAAACATTCAGTACTTC. It codes for CASSFEGSAGLAKNIQYF. Variable domain in full (rest from reference TRBV5-1 and TRBJ2-4): KAGVTQTPRYLIKTRGQQVTLSCSPISGHRSVSWYQQTPGQGLQFLFEYFSETQRNKGNFPGRFSGRQFSNSRSEMNVSTLELGDSALYLCASSFEGSAGLAKNIQYFGAGTRLSVL.

The chain uses TRBV9 and TRBJ2-5; D perhaps matches TRBD1 (5 bases). Germline V CDR1 and CDR2: SGDLS, YYNGEE. Between the trimmed V and J ends, which lost 3 bases and 1 base, there was a span of 7 bases. The CDR3 totals 13 residues. CDR3 residues: CASSEDIQETQYF. The CDR3, as DNA: TGTGCCAGCAGCGAGGACATCCAAGAGACCCAGTACTTC.

The J gene is TRBJ2-1, the V gene TRBV5-1; 13 bases align to TRBD2. Per germline, CDR1 SGHRS and CDR2 YFSETQ. V trimming: 4 bases; J trimming: 8 bases; junction bases outside the gene matches: 3. The CDR3 totals 14 residues. CDR3 residues: CASSIGLAGDEQFF. As DNA, the CDR3 is TGCGCCAGCAGCATAGGACTAGCGGGAGATGAGCAGTTCTTC.

For the CDR3, the DNA is TGTGCCAGCAGCAGAGTCCTGAACACTGAAGCTTTCTTT. Amino acids: CASSRVLNTEAFF. V and J are TRBV7-9 and TRBJ1-1; D not certain. V was pared by 5 bases and J by 0 bases, with 7 bases between. This CDR3 contains 13 residues. Germline CDR1 SEHNR, CDR2 FQNEAQ (reference sequence).

This chain connects TRBV6-5 to TRBJ1-1; D gene ambiguous. V gave up 4 bases and J gave up 1 base, with 13 bases separating them. CDR1 MNHEY and CDR2 SVGAGI come from the germline V gene. The CDR3 consists of 15 residues. This CDR3 reads CASSWASGRNTEAFF. The CDR3 bases are TGTGCCAGCAGTTGGGCCAGCGGCCGGAACACTGAAGCTTTCTTT.

This sequence joins TRBV7-2 and TRBJ2-1; the D gene is possibly TRBD2 (6 bases). Germline values: CDR1 SGHTA, CDR2 FQGNSA. The V and J ends lost 1 base and 4 bases respectively, with 14 bases between them. CDR3 length: 16 residues. The CDR3: CASSLVSSGPYNEQFF. CDR3 in DNA: TGTGCCAGCAGCTTAGTTAGTAGCGGACCATACAATGAGCAGTTCTTC.

A single count supports this clone. At one of its ends the junction is not consistent with the germline gene, which may arise from a read error. This chain uses TRBV19 with TRBJ1-1; D is uncertain. Germline V gives CDR1 LNHDA, CDR2 SQIVND (reference sequence). The CDR3 is made up of 11 amino acids. The CDR3: CASTTRVGMNF. The DNA of the CDR3 is TGTGCCAGTACCACTCGGGTAGGTATGAACTTT.

The V and J genes are TRBV11-2 and TRBJ2-7; D ambiguous. Trimming removed 1 base at V and 5 bases at J, with 6 bases between. The CDR3 has 12 residues. Germline V lookup: CDR1 SGHAT, CDR2 FQNNGV. The CDR3, as DNA: TGTGCCAGCAGCTTAGCGCGTCACGAGCAGTACTTC. It encodes CASSLARHEQYF. The entire variable domain, with the rest obtained from reference TRBV11-2 and TRBJ2-7, is as follows: EAGVAQSPRYKIIEKRQSVAFWCNPISGHATLYWYQQILGQGPKLLIQFQNNGVVDDSQLPKDRFSAERLKGVDSTLKIQPAKLEDSAVYLCASSLARHEQYFGPGTRLTVT.

The V gene is TRBV3-1 (or the pseudogene TRBV3-2), the J gene TRBJ1-1; D remains unclear. Germline CDR1 LGHDT, CDR2 YNNKEL (reference sequence). V lost 3 bases to trimming and J lost 5 bases, with 10 bases between them. The CDR3 contains 13 residues. The CDR3 region has the DNA TGTGCCAGCAGCCATGGCAGAACGACTGAAGCTTTCTTT. Residues: CASSHGRTTEAFF.

The V and J genes are TRBV7-9 and TRBJ2-1; D perhaps matches TRBD2 (7 bases). The length of the CDR3 is 17 residues. With 7 bases removed from V and 4 bases from J, the gap between germline ends came to 23 bases. The germline V gene encodes CDR1 SEHNR and CDR2 FQNEAQ (reference sequence). CDR3 nucleotide sequence: TGTGCCAGCACCTCCGAGGGGGGGCTAGCGGATTACAATGAGCAGTTCTTC. The encoded protein is CASTSEGGLADYNEQFF. The full variable domain, rest sourced from reference TRBV7-9 and TRBJ2-1, is DTGVSQNPRHKITKRGQNVTFRCDPISEHNRLYWYRQTLGQGPEFLTYFQNEAQLEKSRLLSDRFSAERPKGSFSTLEIQRTEQGDSAMYLCASTSEGGLADYNEQFFGPGTRLTVL.

CDR3 nucleotide sequence: TGTGCCAGCAGTAAGACTAGCGGGAGGGCCGGGGAGACCCAGTACTTC. This translates into CASSKTSGRAGETQYF. This chain connects TRBV2 to TRBJ2-5; 14 bases match TRBD2. The CDR3 extends over 16 amino acids. CDR1 SNHLY and CDR2 FYNNEI come from the germline V gene. The V and J ends lost 5 bases and 5 bases, in that order; junction bases with no gene match: 7.

This rearrangement joins TRBV9 to TRBJ2-5; D is possibly TRBD2 (6 bases). V was trimmed by 2 bases and J by 7 bases, leaving 6 bases between them. This CDR3 is 11 amino acids long. Germline V gene lookup returns CDR1 SGDLS and CDR2 YYNGEE. CDR3 DNA: TGTGCCAGCAGCGTCGGGGGGACCCAGTACTTC. Protein: CASSVGGTQYF.

J is TRBJ2-1 and V is TRBV10-3, with 10 bases matching TRBD2. The CDR3 has 14 residues. Germline assignment: CDR1 ENHRY and CDR2 SYGVKD. The J segment lost 7 bases and the V segment lost 5 bases, leaving 5 bases of the junction unmatched. CDR3 nucleotides: TGTGCCATCAGTCCTAGCGGGAGAAGGAATGAGCAGTTCTTC. Protein: CAISPSGRRNEQFF.

This clone has only one observation. The V gene is TRBV2, the J gene TRBJ2-7; perhaps TRBD2 as D (6 bases). The CDR3 sequence is 16 residues long. Germline lookup yields CDR1 SNHLY and CDR2 FYNNEI. Trimming left V 8 bases short and J 1 base short, with 21 bases between. CDR3 in DNA: TGTGCCAGCGGCGGGGACTCACAGAAGGGGTCCTACGAGCAGTACTTC. Protein: CASGGDSQKGSYEQYF.

The CDR3 DNA is TGTGCCAGCAGCCACCCACTACAGGGCACTGGGGCCAACGTCCTGACTTTC. Translated, it gives CASSHPLQGTGANVLTF. This chain connects TRBV3-1 (or the pseudogene TRBV3-2) to TRBJ2-6; possible D gene TRBD1, 6 bases. The germline gives CDR1 LGHDT, CDR2 YNNKEL (reference sequence). The CDR3 consists of 17 residues. The V gene lost 3 bases and the J gene lost 2 bases, with 14 bases spanning the gap.

This clone was detected once. The junction shows a germline mismatch at one end, possibly a read error. The rearrangement uses TRBV5-1 and TRBJ1-6; D unclear. The CDR3 is made up of 14 amino acids. Germline V gene sequence: CDR1 SGHRS, CDR2 YFSETQ. The CDR3 protein is CASSLLSDNSPLHF. DNA of the CDR3: TGCGCCAGCAGCTTGCTCTCCGATAATTCACCCCTCCACTTT.